What follows is one T cell receptor beta chain and its context. The data were taken from a study of blood T cell repertoires in COVID-19. Study overall: Sites across the United States, Italy and Spain contributed samples from acute and convalescent COVID-19.

Germline values: CDR1 MNHNY, CDR2 SVGAGI (reference sequence). This CDR3 has 15 residues. The V and J ends lost 5 bases and 3 bases, in that order; junction bases with no gene match: 8. Study processing details: Counts of nucleated cells, estimated from reference gene primer amplification, were obtained. TCRdb keeps only in-frame clones here, not all; method: immunoSEQ multiplex PCR. Clonal size and the V and J genes are those of that table, whereas D and trimming came from the DNA. The sample carries about 68,000 clones, around 80% recorded once. The sample was peripheral blood. This chain uses TRBV6-6 with TRBJ2-7; TRBD1 matches 9 bases. The clonotype was recovered from a human donor in a cohort sampled during active COVID-19. The CDR3 nucleotides are TGTGCCAGCAGTCGGCCGGGACAGGGTCACTACGAGCAGTACTTC. Protein sequence: CASSRPGQGHYEQYF.